This is a list of T cell receptor beta chains from one sample in a study of blood T cell repertoires in COVID-19. The data were produced by immunoSEQ multiplex PCR, yet TCRdb's version contains in-frame clones alone and is incomplete. The table shows some 160,000 clones, with about nine tenths occurring only once. Input material: peripheral blood. These receptors were collected from a man aged 18 to 29 with COVID-19, enrolled during active disease. Both conserved end residues are part of each CDR3. The D gene is left open where the match is weak. Clone size appears in some rows only: once, few, many, or a class for an expanded clone.

TRBV6-4	-	-	TRBJ2-3	CASSDFSGGRNTQYF	TGTGCCAGCAGTGACTTTAGCGGCGGGCGCAATACGCAGTATTTT
TRBV7-2	-	-	TRBJ2-7	CASSLGSRTYEQYF	TGTGCCAGCAGCTTAGGATCCAGGACTTACGAGCAGTACTTC
TRBV27	-	TRBD1	TRBJ2-2	CASRLTGVTGELFF	TGTGCCAGCAGACTCACAGGGGTCACCGGGGAGCTGTTTTTT
TRBV28	-	TRBD2	TRBJ2-7	CASSHTSGIGEQYF	TGTGCCAGCAGTCATACTAGCGGGATTGGCGAGCAGTACTTC
TRBV5-4	-	-	TRBJ2-5	CASSLVSTETQYF	TGTGCCAGCAGCTTGGTTAGCACGGAGACCCAGTACTTC
TRBV6-4	-	-	TRBJ2-1	CASSEPGTPYNEQFF	TGTGCCAGCAGTGAACCGGGAACCCCCTACAATGAGCAGTTCTTC
TRBV7-8	-	TRBD2	TRBJ2-1	CASSSFGRAMNEQFF	TGTGCCAGCAGCTCTTTCGGGAGGGCCATGAATGAGCAGTTCTTC
TRBV27	-	TRBD2	TRBJ2-7	CASSFLTSGRIYEQYF	TGTGCCAGCAGTTTCCTCACTAGCGGGAGGATCTACGAGCAGTACTTC
TRBV14	-	-	TRBJ2-7	CASSQAEGGAYEQYF	TGTGCCAGCAGCCAAGCGGAAGGGGGGGCCTACGAGCAGTACTTC
TRBV3-1/TRBV3-2	-	-	TRBJ2-7	CASSLRDNYEQYF	TGTGCCAGCAGCTTACGGGACAACTACGAGCAGTACTTC
TRBV9	-	-	TRBJ2-7	CASSVDGNSYEQYF	TGTGCCAGCAGCGTAGACGGGAACTCCTACGAGCAGTACTTC
TRBV6-5	-	TRBD1	TRBJ1-6	CASSYSGTGNSPLHF	TGTGCCAGCAGTTACTCGGGGACAGGAAATTCACCCCTCCACTTT
TRBV2	-	-	TRBJ2-7	CASSATTGSRDEQYF	TGTGCCAGCAGTGCCACCACAGGGTCCCGAGACGAGCAGTACTTC
TRBV5-5	-	-	TRBJ2-4	CASSPSAGGRAKNIQYF	TGTGCCAGCAGCCCTTCGGCAGGGGGGAGAGCCAAAAACATTCAGTACTTC
TRBV7-9	few	-	TRBJ2-2	CASGLHWVNTGELFF	TGTGCCAGCGGGCTGCACTGGGTCAACACCGGGGAGCTGTTTTTT
TRBV25-1	-	-	TRBJ1-5	CASSGGENQPQHF	TGTGCCAGCAGTGGGGGGGAAAATCAGCCCCAGCATTTT
TRBV7-2	once	-	TRBJ2-1	CASSFFYNEQFF	TGTGCCAGCAGCTTCTTTTACAATGAGCAGTTCTTC
TRBV7-9	few	-	TRBJ1-2	CASSFLGQGVIDGYTF	TGTGCCAGCAGCTTTCTTGGGCAGGGCGTGATCGATGGCTACACCTTC
TRBV28	-	-	TRBJ1-1	CASSLTGRTEAFF	TGTGCCAGCAGTTTAACAGGTCGTACTGAAGCTTTCTTT
TRBV7-9	-	-	TRBJ1-5	CASSYLGGQPQHF	TGTGCCAGCAGCTATCTCGGGGGTCAGCCCCAGCATTTT
TRBV5-1	-	TRBD1	TRBJ1-2	CASSLAGTGREAPDF	TGCGCCAGCAGCTTGGCCGGGACAGGGAGAGAAGCACCAGACTTC
TRBV6-2/TRBV6-3	-	-	TRBJ2-5	CASSPPLETQYF	TGTGCCAGCAGTCCCCCCTTAGAGACCCAGTACTTC
TRBV27	-	TRBD1	TRBJ2-3	CASRQQGASTDTQYF	TGTGCCAGCAGGCAACAGGGGGCGAGCACAGATACGCAGTATTTT
TRBV5-1	-	TRBD2	TRBJ2-1	CASSFASGRTSSYNEQFF	TGCGCCAGCAGCTTCGCTAGCGGGAGGACCAGCTCCTACAATGAGCAGTTCTTC